These 10 T cell receptor beta chains were sequenced from one sample in a study of OX40 agonist ivuxolimab in advanced cancers. The protocol was immunoSEQ multiplex PCR, while the TCRdb copy is restricted to in-frame clones and leaves out a portion. The sample lists about 130,000 clones, approximately 90% occurring once. The material was CD4+ or CD8+ T cells sorted from blood, obtained in a trial of the OX40 agonist ivuxolimab. Source of these receptors: an adult with an advanced solid tumor such as melanoma, head and neck, liver or kidney cancer.

The chain has TRBV30 and TRBJ1-5; unclear D gene. Trimming took off 4 bases at V and 4 bases at J, with 11 bases between the two ends. The CDR3 sequence is 13 residues long. Germline CDR1 GTSNPN, CDR2 SVGIG (reference sequence). CDR3 bases: TGTGCCTGGAAAGGCCAGGTTAATCAGCCCCAGCATTTT. Protein: CAWKGQVNQPQHF.

This clone has only a few counts. The chain uses TRBV5-1 and TRBJ2-1; D is unclear. The CDR3 runs 13 residues. In germline, CDR1 is SGHRS, CDR2 YFSETQ. Between the trimmed V and J ends, which lost 0 bases and 6 bases, there was a span of 7 bases. The DNA of the CDR3 is TGCGCCAGCAGCTTGGTGTCAGCCAATGAGCAGTTCTTC. Amino acid sequence: CASSLVSANEQFF.

This clone was seen a single time. The rearrangement links TRBV25-1 to TRBJ1-4, with D uncertain. Germline CDR1 and CDR2: MGHDK and SYGVNS. The CDR3 contains 15 residues. V gave up 4 bases and J gave up 7 bases, with 16 bases separating them. The CDR3, as DNA: TGTGCCAGCAGTGTAGACGACCAGCGGGGTGAAAAACTGTTTTTT. Its protein is CASSVDDQRGEKLFF.

The V gene is TRBV4-2, the J gene TRBJ2-5; TRBD2 matches 15 bases. Judging by the DNA end, TRBJ2-7 fits better; the J call may be wrong. The CDR3 contains 18 residues. Per germline, CDR1 LGHNA and CDR2 YNFKEQ. The DNA of the CDR3 is TGTGCCAGCAGCCCGGGACTAGCGGGAGGTAATCGAGTTCACGAGCAGTACTTC. Translated: CASSPGLAGGNRVHEQYF.

This clone appeared a single time. This chain connects TRBV18 to TRBJ1-3; D is unresolved. The germline CDR1 and CDR2 sequences are KGHSH and LQKENI. The CDR3 has 14 residues. Trimming removed 0 bases from V and 2 bases from J, with 5 bases in between. The DNA of the CDR3 is TGTGCCAGCTCACCACCGAACACTGGAAACACCATATATTTT. It translates to CASSPPNTGNTIYF.

The V call is TRBV19, the J call TRBJ2-1; D might be TRBD2 (6 bases). With 7 bases removed from V and 2 bases from J, the gap between germline ends came to 12 bases. The germline CDR1 and CDR2 sequences are LNHDA and SQIVND (reference sequence). The CDR3 has 14 amino acids. The DNA for the CDR3 is TGTGCCAGTACCCCAGCGGGTCCCTACAATGAGCAGTTCTTC. Translating it yields CASTPAGPYNEQFF.

The rearrangement links TRBV6-6 to TRBJ1-1, with TRBD1 identical over 10 bases. The CDR3 sequence is 14 residues long. Per the germline V gene, CDR1 is MNHNY and CDR2 is SVGAGI (reference sequence). J gave up 3 bases and V 4 bases, and 2 bases lay outside the gene matches. CDR3 in DNA: TGTGCCAGCAGTTCTGGACAGGGGGACACTGAAGCTTTCTTT. Amino acid sequence: CASSSGQGDTEAFF.

The rearrangement uses TRBV19 and TRBJ1-2; D remains unclear. CDR1 is LNHDA, CDR2 SQIVND, per germline (reference sequence). This CDR3 is built from 14 residues. Trimming took off 6 bases at V and 0 bases at J, with 11 bases between the two ends. Written as DNA, the CDR3 is TGTGCCAGTAGCCCGAACAACGCTAACTATGGCTACACCTTC. Its translation: CASSPNNANYGYTF.

The chain recombines TRBV5-1 with TRBJ1-2; D is unresolved. Germline V gene sequence: CDR1 SGHRS, CDR2 YFSETQ. The CDR3 runs to 15 residues. Trimming cost V 0 bases and J 4 bases, with 13 bases left between them. CDR3 loop: CASSLEGTAGYGYTF. The CDR3, as DNA: TGCGCCAGCAGCTTGGAGGGAACGGCCGGCTATGGCTACACCTTC.

V usage is TRBV5-1 and J usage is TRBJ2-7; D could derive from TRBD1 or TRBD2 (5 bases each). Germline V gives CDR1 SGHRS, CDR2 YFSETQ. V shed 4 bases and J shed 9 bases, with 20 bases lying between them. CDR3 size: 14 residues. The CDR3 region is CASSPGTAERGQYF. The CDR3 nucleotides are TGCGCCAGCAGCCCCGGGACGGCGGAAAGAGGGCAGTACTTC. Full variable domain (remainder filled in from reference TRBV5-1 and TRBJ2-7): KAGVTQTPRYLIKTRGQQVTLSCSPISGHRSVSWYQQTPGQGLQFLFEYFSETQRNKGNFPGRFSGRQFSNSRSEMNVSTLELGDSALYLCASSPGTAERGQYFGPGTRLTVT.